This TCR beta chain was identified during a study of cytomegalovirus exposure and HLA in healthy donors. Overall study results and limits: The study labeled under 200 TCR beta chains cytomegalovirus-associated. Later analysis identified about 18,000 TCR beta sequences associated with HLA alleles, using a false discovery rate threshold of 0.05. In a later analysis, a missense DCLRE1C variant was linked to TCR beta V- and J-gene trimming. Rarity characterized most TCR sequences, yet some public TCRs appeared in many donors.

CDR1 MDHEN and CDR2 SYDVKM come from the germline V gene. V was clipped by 3 bases and J by 10 bases, with 16 bases between them. CDR3 length equals 15 residues. As for this clone: Its cognate antigen is unknown.

PCR primers comprised 60 Vbeta and 13 Jbeta primers. Produced via immunoSEQ multiplex PCR; TCRdb's table is partial and in-frame only. Seen here are 150,000 to 200,000 clones, 75% to 85% observed once, and the top ten hold 2% to 2.5%. Sequenced material: PBMCs. The TCR comes from a young woman in good health and CMV-seronegative. The chain carries TRBV28 and TRBJ1-6; D not certain. The CDR3 DNA is TGTGCCAGCAGTTTTCGGCGGATGAAAAGGTCACCCCTCCACTTT. Translating gives CASSFRRMKRSPLHF.